The rows below give T cell receptor beta chains drawn from one sample of a study of T cell repertoires in cytomegalovirus infection. TCRdb ran MiXCR on the reads and lists one entry per CDR3 protein. The sample holds around 740,000 distinct CDR3 sequences, less than 40% seen once. The sample consisted of PBMCs. The receptors stem from a human donor in good health (CMV status not recorded). Some clones in this sample may be carry-over from other donors' samples. Both conserved end residues are part of each CDR3. The order of the fields is V gene, CDR3 length, J gene, clone size, D gene, CDR3 protein, CDR3 DNA. The D gene is left open where the match is weak. The listing skips clone size in some rows; elsewhere it reads once, few, many or a size class.

>TRBV7-3|14|TRBJ2-3|.|.
CASSQSGGRDTQYF
TGTGCCAGCAGCCAGTCTGGGGGGAGAGATACGCAGTATTTT
>TRBV7-8|19|TRBJ2-7|.|TRBD1
CASSLAKGMDRATSYEQYF
TGTGCCAGCAGCTTAGCCAAGGGTATGGACAGGGCCACCTCCTACGAGCAGTACTTC
>TRBV7-1|15|TRBJ2-1|.|TRBD2
CASSPYSGRAYEQFF
TGTGCCAGCAGCCCATATAGCGGGAGGGCCTATGAGCAGTTCTTC
>TRBV12-3/TRBV12-4|14|TRBJ1-4|few|.
CASRNGPSNEKLFF
TGTGCCAGCAGGAACGGACCGTCGAATGAAAAACTGTTTTTT
>TRBV3-1|17|TRBJ2-1|many|TRBD2
CASSQGPSGGTYNEQFF
TGTGCCAGCAGCCAAGGTCCTAGCGGGGGGACCTACAATGAGCAGTTCTTC
>TRBV7-6|18|TRBJ2-1|.|TRBD2
CASSFIGTSGSSYNEQFF
TGTGCCAGCAGCTTCATAGGGACTAGCGGGAGCTCCTACAATGAGCAGTTCTTC
>TRBV10-3|16|TRBJ2-6|.|.
CAISGPVGSGANVLTF
TGTGCCATCAGTGGGCCTGTAGGTAGTGGGGCCAACGTCCTGACTTTC
>TRBV28|15|TRBJ1-5|.|TRBD1
CASSGGQRANQPQHF
TGTGCCAGCAGCGGGGGACAGAGGGCCAATCAGCCCCAGCATTTT
>TRBV5-4|16|TRBJ1-1|.|.
CASSPLGKGLNTEAFF
TGTGCCAGCAGCCCACTTGGCAAGGGACTGAACACTGAAGCTTTCTTT
>TRBV6-2/TRBV6-3|14|TRBJ1-6|.|.
CASSYGVYNSPLHF
TGTGCCAGCAGTTACGGCGTCTATAATTCACCCCTCCACTTT
>TRBV7-8|16|TRBJ2-2|few|TRBD1
CASSLAGTGGGGELFF
TGTGCCAGCAGCTTAGCCGGGACAGGGGGAGGAGGGGAGCTGTTTTTT
>TRBV19|15|TRBJ2-1|.|.
CASGIRGRAGNEQFF
TGTGCCAGTGGTATTAGGGGCAGGGCCGGAAATGAGCAGTTCTTC
>TRBV12-3/TRBV12-4|14|TRBJ2-1|few|.
CASRQGPSYNEQFF
TGTGCCAGCAGACAGGGTCCTTCCTACAATGAGCAGTTCTTC
>TRBV28|13|TRBJ2-5|few|.
CASSVRVYETQYF
TGTGCCAGCAGCGTCCGGGTATACGAGACCCAGTACTTC
>TRBV9|19|TRBJ2-3|few|TRBD2
CASSVVGSGGPGGADTQYF
TGTGCCAGCAGCGTAGTGGGTAGCGGGGGGCCAGGAGGGGCAGATACGCAGTATTTT
>TRBV19|13|TRBJ1-5|.|.
CASSGGENQPQHF
TGTGCCAGTAGTGGAGGGGAAAATCAGCCCCAGCATTTT
>TRBV6-6|15|TRBJ1-5|.|TRBD1
CASSYEGTANQPQHF
TGTGCCAGCAGTTATGAAGGGACAGCTAATCAGCCCCAGCATTTT
>TRBV7-7|13|TRBJ2-1|many|.
CASSFGDYNEQFF
TGTGCTAGCAGCTTCGGAGACTACAATGAGCAGTTCTTC
>TRBV7-4|17|TRBJ2-3|.|TRBD2
CASSLGVSAGESDTQYF
TGTGCCAGCAGCTTAGGTGTTTCAGCGGGAGAGTCCGATACGCAGTATTTT
>TRBV11-2|15|TRBJ1-2|few|TRBD1
CASSAGDRGFYGYTF
TGTGCCAGCAGCGCGGGGGACAGGGGGTTTTATGGCTACACCTTC
>TRBV20-1|15|TRBJ1-1|.|TRBD1
CSARSLDRVNTEAFF
TGCAGTGCTAGATCCCTGGACAGGGTTAACACTGAAGCTTTCTTT
>TRBV25-1|16|TRBJ1-1|few|.
CASSGLDGRSNTEAFF
TGTGCCAGCAGTGGTCTGGACGGACGATCGAACACTGAAGCTTTCTTT
>TRBV12-3/TRBV12-4|13|TRBJ1-6|.|TRBD1
CASRTGGNSPLHF
TGTGCCAGTCGAACAGGGGGCAATTCACCCCTCCACTTT
>TRBV28|14|TRBJ2-4|few|.
CASSPIPDGAPIDF
TGTGCCAGCAGCCCTATTCCCGACGGGGCTCCGATCGACTTC
>TRBV4-1|16|TRBJ2-6|.|.
CASNKEGLSGANVLTF
TGCGCCAGCAATAAGGAGGGACTCTCTGGGGCCAACGTCCTGACTTTC
>TRBV20-1|14|TRBJ2-1|few|.
CSARDSSNYNEQFF
TGCAGTGCTAGAGATTCTAGCAACTACAATGAGCAGTTCTTC
>TRBV28|14|TRBJ2-3|.|.
CASSPLGPGWAQYF
TGTGCCAGCAGCCCATTGGGACCAGGTTGGGCGCAGTATTTT
>TRBV7-2|14|TRBJ2-7|many|.
CASSLAGRAYEQYF
TGTGCCAGCAGCTTAGCGGGCAGGGCCTACGAGCAGTACTTC
>TRBV5-1|15|TRBJ2-1|.|TRBD2
CASSPGLAGLNEQFF
TGCGCCAGCAGCCCGGGACTAGCAGGGCTCAATGAGCAGTTCTTC
>TRBV10-3|16|TRBJ1-5|.|.
CAISDRWLDSNQPQHF
TGTGCCATCAGTGACCGTTGGCTGGATAGCAATCAGCCCCAGCATTTT
>TRBV7-9|18|TRBJ1-2|many|.
CASSWGTWIQLPMDGYTF
TGTGCCAGCAGCTGGGGGACGTGGATCCAACTCCCCATGGATGGCTACACCTTC
>TRBV5-1|18|TRBJ1-1|.|.
CASSLGAMVRAPSAEAFF
TGCGCCAGCAGCTTGGGAGCGATGGTCCGGGCCCCAAGCGCTGAAGCTTTCTTT
>TRBV11-1|13|TRBJ1-3|many|.
CASSQPPGNTIYF
TGTGCCAGCAGCCAACCTCCTGGAAACACCATATATTTT
>TRBV6-1|15|TRBJ2-7|few|.
CASSEVWTPTYEQYF
TGTGCCAGCAGTGAAGTGTGGACACCCACCTACGAGCAGTACTTC
>TRBV19|11|TRBJ2-1|once|.
CASSMGNEQFF
TGTGCCAGTAGTATGGGAAATGAGCAGTTCTTC
>TRBV5-1|15|TRBJ2-2|.|.
CASSLRRTNTGELFF
TGCGCCAGCAGCTTAAGGAGGACCAACACCGGGGAGCTGTTTTTT
>TRBV11-2|22|TRBJ2-1|.|TRBD2
CASSLDGGPGTSGLKLYNEQFF
TGTGCCAGCAGCTTAGATGGGGGGCCCGGGACTAGCGGGCTCAAACTTTACAATGAGCAGTTCTTC
>TRBV28|16|TRBJ1-1|many|TRBD1
CASSFLLTGGDTEAFF
TGTGCCAGCAGTTTTCTCTTGACAGGGGGGGACACTGAAGCTTTCTTT
>TRBV7-9|15|TRBJ2-7|.|TRBD2
CASSLGAGEIYEQYF
TGTGCCAGCAGCTTAGGTGCGGGAGAGATCTACGAGCAGTACTTC
>TRBV6-5|13|TRBJ2-7|.|TRBD2
CASTWRRGGEQYF
TGTGCCAGCACTTGGCGGAGGGGAGGGGAGCAGTACTTC
>TRBV6-5|20|TRBJ2-2|.|TRBD1
CASSSKPPGGFFSNSGELFF
TGTGCCAGCAGTTCCAAACCTCCAGGGGGCTTTTTTTCGAACTCCGGGGAGCTGTTTTTT
>TRBV7-2|18|TRBJ2-1|many|.
CASSLVVLTPSFINEQFF
TGTGCCAGCAGCTTAGTAGTTCTCACCCCTTCCTTTATTAATGAGCAGTTCTTC
>TRBV6-1|17|TRBJ2-6|few|.
CASTLWGKGSGANVLTF
TGTGCCAGCACCCTGTGGGGGAAGGGCTCTGGGGCCAACGTCCTGACTTTC
>TRBV28|17|TRBJ2-2|few|TRBD1
CASSQITGTANTGELFF
TGTGCCAGCAGCCAAATAACCGGGACAGCCAACACCGGGGAGCTGTTTTTT
>TRBV20-1|13|TRBJ2-7|.|.
CSAKDLVSYEQYF
TGCAGTGCTAAAGACTTAGTAAGCTACGAGCAGTACTTC
>TRBV27|14|TRBJ2-7|.|.
CANGRESATYEQDF
TGTGCCAACGGGAGAGAGTCTGCCACCTACGAGCAGGACTTC
>TRBV20-1|14|TRBJ2-1|.|.
CSAREDGVYNEQFF
TGCAGTGCTAGAGAGGACGGAGTCTACAATGAGCAGTTCTTC
>TRBV11-1|15|TRBJ2-1|.|.
CASSPLSGGYKEQLF
TGTGCCAGCAGCCCATTATCGGGGGGCTACAAGGAGCAGTTATTC
>TRBV6-6|15|TRBJ2-5|few|.
CASRFSDHAAETQYF
TGTGCCAGCAGATTCTCTGACCACGCGGCTGAGACCCAGTACTTC
>TRBV12-3/TRBV12-4|14|TRBJ1-1|.|.
CASAPPGRYTEAFF
TGTGCCAGCGCCCCCCCGGGCAGGTACACTGAAGCTTTCTTT
>TRBV5-4|15|TRBJ2-3|.|.
CASSLRQPSTDTQYF
TGTGCCAGCAGCTTAAGGCAGCCGAGCACAGATACGCAGTATTTT
>TRBV20-1|16|TRBJ1-4|.|TRBD1
CSARGTQGTVEGKLFF
TGCAGTGCTAGGGGGACTCAGGGGACAGTGGAGGGAAAACTGTTTTTT
>TRBV11-1|18|TRBJ1-3|.|.
CASSSPGTHRPDGNTIYF
TGTGCCAGCAGCTCCCCCGGGACACACCGACCGGATGGAAACACCATATATTTT
>TRBV4-1|15|TRBJ1-2|.|.
CASSQDPQTNYCYTF
TGCGCCAGCAGCCAAGACCCACAGACTAACTATTGCTACACCTTC
>TRBV10-3|16|TRBJ2-1|.|TRBD2
CAISARVSGRAREQFF
TGTGCCATCAGTGCCAGGGTTAGCGGGAGGGCCCGTGAGCAGTTCTTC
>TRBV7-9|16|TRBJ2-5|few|.
CASSLQENAGRETQYF
TGTGCCAGCAGCTTACAGGAGAACGCCGGGCGGGAGACCCAGTACTTC
>TRBV5-6|14|TRBJ2-7|.|TRBD2
CASTTGLAGVEQYF
TGTGCCAGCACCACCGGACTAGCGGGAGTCGAGCAGTACTTC
>TRBV5-6|15|TRBJ2-5|.|TRBD1
CASSYGDRREETQYF
TGTGCCAGCAGCTACGGGGACAGACGAGAAGAGACCCAGTACTTC
>TRBV25-1|14|TRBJ1-5|.|.
CASSELGANQPQHF
TGTGCCAGCAGTGAGCTAGGGGCCAATCAGCCCCAGCATTTT